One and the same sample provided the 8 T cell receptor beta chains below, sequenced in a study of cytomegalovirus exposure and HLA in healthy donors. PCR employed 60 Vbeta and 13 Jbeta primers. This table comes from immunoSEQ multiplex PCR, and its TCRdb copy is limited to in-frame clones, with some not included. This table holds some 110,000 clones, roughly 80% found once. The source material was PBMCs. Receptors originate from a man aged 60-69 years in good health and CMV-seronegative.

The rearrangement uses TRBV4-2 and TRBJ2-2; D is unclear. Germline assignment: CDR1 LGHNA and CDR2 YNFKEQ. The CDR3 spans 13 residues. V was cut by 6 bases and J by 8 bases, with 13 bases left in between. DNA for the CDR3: TGTGCCAGCAGTACGGTTCGCGAGGGGGAGCTGTTTTTT. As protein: CASSTVREGELFF.

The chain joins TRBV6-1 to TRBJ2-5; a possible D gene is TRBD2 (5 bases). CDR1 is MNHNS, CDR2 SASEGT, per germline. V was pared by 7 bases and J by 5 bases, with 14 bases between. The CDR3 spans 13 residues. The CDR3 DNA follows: TGTGCCAGCACCTGGAGGTCTTCGGAGACCCAGTACTTC. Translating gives CASTWRSSETQYF.

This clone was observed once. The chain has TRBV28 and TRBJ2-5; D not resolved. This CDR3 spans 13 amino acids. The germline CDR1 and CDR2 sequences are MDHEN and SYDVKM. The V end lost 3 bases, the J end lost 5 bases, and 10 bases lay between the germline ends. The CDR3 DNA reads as TGTGCCAGCAGTTTGGTACAGATGGAGACCCAGTACTTC. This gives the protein CASSLVQMETQYF.

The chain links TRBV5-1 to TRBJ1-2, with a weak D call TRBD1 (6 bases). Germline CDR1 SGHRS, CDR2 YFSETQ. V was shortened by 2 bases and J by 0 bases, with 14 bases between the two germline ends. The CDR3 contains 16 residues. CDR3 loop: CASSFEGGSANYGYTF. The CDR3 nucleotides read TGCGCCAGCAGCTTCGAGGGGGGGAGCGCTAACTATGGCTACACCTTC. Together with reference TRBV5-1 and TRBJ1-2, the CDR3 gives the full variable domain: KAGVTQTPRYLIKTRGQQVTLSCSPISGHRSVSWYQQTPGQGLQFLFEYFSETQRNKGNFPGRFSGRQFSNSRSEMNVSTLELGDSALYLCASSFEGGSANYGYTFGSGTRLTVV.

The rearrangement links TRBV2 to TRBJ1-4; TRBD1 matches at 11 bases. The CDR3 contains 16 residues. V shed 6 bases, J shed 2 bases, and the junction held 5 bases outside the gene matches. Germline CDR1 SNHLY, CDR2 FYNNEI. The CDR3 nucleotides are TGTGCCAGCAGCCCGGACAGGGGGCATACTAATGAAAAACTGTTTTTT. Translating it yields CASSPDRGHTNEKLFF.

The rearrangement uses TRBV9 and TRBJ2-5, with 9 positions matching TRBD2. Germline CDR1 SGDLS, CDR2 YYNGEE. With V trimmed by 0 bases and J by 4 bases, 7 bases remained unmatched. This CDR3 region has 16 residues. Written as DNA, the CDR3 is TGTGCCAGCAGCGTAGATGTGCGGGGGGGCGGAGAGACCCAGTACTTC. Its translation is CASSVDVRGGGETQYF. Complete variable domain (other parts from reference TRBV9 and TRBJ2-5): DSGVTQTPKHLITATGQRVTLRCSPRSGDLSVYWYQQSLDQGLQFLIQYYNGEERAKGNILERFSAQQFPDLHSELNLSSLELGDSALYFCASSVDVRGGGETQYFGPGTRLLVL.

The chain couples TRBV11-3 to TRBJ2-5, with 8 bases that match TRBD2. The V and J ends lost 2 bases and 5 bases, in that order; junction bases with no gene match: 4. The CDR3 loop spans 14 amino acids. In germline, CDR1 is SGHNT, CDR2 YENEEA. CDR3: CASSLSGGGETQYF. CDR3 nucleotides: TGTGCCAGCAGCTTAAGCGGGGGCGGGGAGACCCAGTACTTC.

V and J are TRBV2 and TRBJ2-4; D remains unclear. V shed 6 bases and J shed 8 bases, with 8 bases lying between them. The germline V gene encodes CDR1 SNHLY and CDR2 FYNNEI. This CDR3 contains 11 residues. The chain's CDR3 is CASSLLDIQYF. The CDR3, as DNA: TGTGCCAGCAGCCTTCTTGACATTCAGTACTTC.